This is a list of T cell receptor beta chains from one sample in a study of CD8 T cells in ankylosing spondylitis. TCRdb reprocessed the 5' RACE reads with MiXCR, giving one entry per CDR3 protein. The sample includes roughly 300,000 distinct CDR3 sequences, approximately 8.2% of them seen just once. Specimen: blood, either unsorted or a sorted T cell fraction (not recorded which). The receptors shown here come from a male donor with ankylosing spondylitis. CDR3s include the opening cysteine and the closing phenylalanine or tryptophan. Fields, in order: clone size, V gene, D gene, J gene, CDR3 protein, CDR3 DNA. A D gene is named only where the DNA matches it firmly. Clone size is stated in some rows and not others, as once, few, many or a class when expanded.

many,TRBV3-1,-,TRBJ2-7,CASSYNPNPSYEQYF,TGTGCCAGCAGCTATAACCCGAACCCATCCTACGAGCAGTACTTC
many,TRBV28,TRBD2,TRBJ2-2,CASRGLASNTGELFF,TGTGCCAGCAGGGGACTAGCGTCGAACACCGGGGAGCTGTTTTTT
many,TRBV3-1,TRBD1,TRBJ1-5,CASSLTGGPNQPQHF,TGTGCCAGCAGCCTCACAGGGGGCCCCAATCAGCCCCAGCATTTT
-,TRBV5-1,-,TRBJ2-7,CASSREAGGAYEQYF,TGCGCCAGCAGCCGCGAGGCAGGGGGGGCCTACGAGCAGTACTTC
few,TRBV4-1,-,TRBJ2-3,CASSQAIVSRPSTDTQYF,TGCGCCAGCAGCCAGGCCATCGTGTCACGTCCTAGCACAGATACGCAGTATTTT
few,TRBV28,-,TRBJ2-7,CASSVMRDGAYEQYF,TGTGCCAGCAGTGTTATGCGGGACGGTGCCTACGAGCAGTACTTC
few,TRBV4-2,-,TRBJ2-2,CASSQPTNTGELFF,TGTGCCAGCAGCCAGCCCACGAACACCGGGGAGCTGTTTTTT
few,TRBV7-8,-,TRBJ2-1,CASSLAPSRAEAYNEQFF,TGTGCCAGCAGCTTAGCGCCGTCAAGGGCGGAAGCGTACAATGAGCAGTTCTTC
-,TRBV7-9,-,TRBJ2-1,CASSRAQTPYNEQFF,TGTGCCAGCAGCCGGGCTCAGACCCCCTACAATGAGCAGTTCTTC
few,TRBV24-1,-,TRBJ2-1,CATSVTGLNAKNEQFF,TGTGCCACCAGTGTGACAGGTCTAAACGCGAAGAATGAGCAGTTCTTC
-,TRBV7-8,-,TRBJ2-6,CASSLGTTGANVLTF,TGTGCCAGCAGCCTGGGGACAACCGGGGCCAACGTCCTGACTTTC
few,TRBV20-1,-,TRBJ2-5,CSARTPGTQETQYF,TGCAGTGCTAGAACCCCTGGGACCCAAGAGACCCAGTACTTC
few,TRBV20-1,-,TRBJ2-3,CSARPSATDTQYF,TGCAGTGCTAGACCCAGCGCCACAGATACGCAGTATTTT
few,TRBV4-2,TRBD2,TRBJ2-1,CASSQDRTTPSGSSYNEQFF,TGTGCCAGCAGCCAAGATCGCACCACCCCTAGCGGGAGCTCCTACAATGAGCAGTTCTTC
-,TRBV3-1,-,TRBJ2-5,CASSQSRGYQETQYF,TGTGCCAGCAGCCAGTCCCGGGGTTACCAAGAGACCCAGTACTTC
-,TRBV15,TRBD1,TRBJ2-2,CATSRRTGGAGELFF,TGTGCCACCAGCAGGCGGACAGGGGGCGCCGGGGAGCTGTTTTTT
-,TRBV29-1,-,TRBJ2-1,CSVDRLRKGNEQFF,TGCAGCGTTGATAGACTACGAAAGGGGAATGAGCAGTTCTTC
-,TRBV28,-,TRBJ2-7,CASSLFGTGVEQYF,TGTGCCAGCAGTTTATTTGGGACGGGGGTCGAGCAGTACTTC
few,TRBV7-8,TRBD2,TRBJ2-3,CASSFGGEWGTDTQYF,TGTGCCAGCAGCTTCGGGGGGGAGTGGGGCACAGATACGCAGTATTTT
few,TRBV20-1,-,TRBJ2-4,CSARAHLAQNIQYF,TGCAGTGCTAGGGCGCATCTTGCCCAAAACATTCAGTACTTC
many,TRBV5-1,-,TRBJ2-1,CASSLTLDEQFF,TGCGCCAGCAGCTTAACCTTGGATGAGCAGTTCTTC
few,TRBV6-2/TRBV6-3,-,TRBJ2-1,CASSSQNRYNEQFF,TGTGCCAGCTCCAGCCAGAATCGGTACAATGAGCAGTTCTTC
few,TRBV18,-,TRBJ2-7,CASSPSAGREQYF,TGTGCCAGCTCACCGTCGGCGGGTCGCGAGCAGTACTTC
few,TRBV10-3,-,TRBJ1-1,CAISEPRESRGGLDDMNTEAFF,TGTGCCATCAGTGAGCCGCGGGAAAGTCGGGGGGGCCTCGATGATATGAACACTGAAGCTTTCTTT
many,TRBV9,-,TRBJ1-1,CASSVAPGPEGEAFF,TGTGCCAGCAGCGTAGCCCCCGGACCTGAGGGTGAAGCTTTCTTT
-,TRBV29-1,-,TRBJ2-5,CSVLDRFQETQYF,TGCAGCGTCCTCGACAGGTTCCAAGAGACCCAGTACTTC
-,TRBV29-1,-,TRBJ2-5,CSAGSETQYF,TGCAGCGCCGGATCGGAGACCCAGTACTTC
many,TRBV2,-,TRBJ2-2,CASSVGVPGELFF,TGTGCCAGCAGTGTGGGGGTTCCCGGGGAGCTGTTTTTT
few,TRBV7-8,-,TRBJ1-1,CASSWARGTEAFF,TGTGCCAGCAGCTGGGCTCGGGGCACTGAAGCTTTCTTT
few,TRBV3-1,-,TRBJ2-6,CASSQTPGSGANVLTF,TGTGCCAGCAGCCAGACGCCCGGCTCTGGGGCCAACGTCCTGACTTTC
few,TRBV18,-,TRBJ2-5,CASSTRQGQETQYF,TGTGCCAGCTCAACGCGACAAGGACAAGAGACCCAGTACTTC
few,TRBV5-5,-,TRBJ1-1,CASSPYTGTGGGAFF,TGTGCCAGCAGCCCATACACCGGGACGGGGGGAGGAGCTTTCTTT
few,TRBV2,-,TRBJ2-7,CASSERVLAEQYF,TGTGCCAGCAGTGAAAGGGTATTGGCGGAGCAGTACTTC
many,TRBV7-8,TRBD2,TRBJ2-7,CASGRLLAGDEQYF,TGTGCCAGCGGACGACTTCTAGCGGGAGACGAGCAGTACTTC
-,TRBV10-2,-,TRBJ2-3,CASSGSSGYWSTQYF,TGCGCCAGCAGTGGTTCCAGCGGGTACTGGAGTACGCAGTATTTT
few,TRBV12-3/TRBV12-4,-,TRBJ1-1,CASTNPGAPNTEAFF,TGTGCCAGCACTAACCCAGGGGCTCCGAACACTGAAGCTTTCTTT
many,TRBV4-3,TRBD1,TRBJ1-2,CASSQAGQGWYGYTF,TGCGCCAGCAGCCAAGCGGGACAGGGTTGGTATGGCTACACCTTC
many,TRBV9,TRBD1,TRBJ1-2,CASSEGGGLGYGYTF,TGTGCCAGCAGCGAGGGAGGGGGCTTGGGCTATGGCTACACCTTC
-,TRBV11-2,-,TRBJ2-3,CASSLDRVTDTQYF,TGTGCCAGCAGCTTAGACAGGGTCACAGATACGCAGTATTTT
many,TRBV29-1,-,TRBJ2-1,CSVGRSISSYNEQFF,TGCAGCGTAGGACGTTCTATAAGCTCCTACAATGAGCAGTTCTTC
-,TRBV12-3/TRBV12-4,-,TRBJ2-7,CASSLFPENYEQYF,TGTGCCAGCAGTTTATTCCCAGAGAACTACGAGCAGTACTTC
-,TRBV3-1,TRBD2,TRBJ2-3,CASSPSGRGPDTQYF,TGTGCCAGCAGCCCGAGCGGGAGAGGCCCAGATACGCAGTATTTT
few,TRBV5-1,TRBD2,TRBJ2-5,CASSLASGTSGTTAQYF,TGCGCCAGCAGCTTAGCTTCCGGGACTAGCGGGACCACGGCCCAGTACTTC
few,TRBV28,-,TRBJ1-1,CASSSPGQNTEAFF,TGTGCCAGCAGTTCCCCCGGACAGAACACTGAAGCTTTCTTT
many,TRBV2,TRBD2,TRBJ2-1,CASVLAALLDEQFF,TGTGCCAGCGTCCTAGCGGCCCTGTTAGATGAGCAGTTCTTC
many,TRBV5-1,TRBD1,TRBJ2-1,CASSPDRVFEQFF,TGCGCCAGCAGCCCGGACAGGGTGTTTGAGCAGTTCTTC
-,TRBV7-3,TRBD2,TRBJ2-2,CASSSPIAGVPGELFF,TGTGCCAGCAGCTCCCCGATAGCGGGAGTTCCCGGGGAGCTGTTTTTT
few,TRBV7-2,TRBD1,TRBJ2-7,CASSLEQGHSYEQYF,TGTGCCAGCAGCTTAGAACAGGGGCACTCCTACGAGCAGTACTTC
-,TRBV20-1,TRBD2,TRBJ2-1,CSAPDRSGSSYNEQFF,TGCAGTGCCCCCGACCGAAGCGGGAGCTCCTACAATGAGCAGTTCTTC
few,TRBV7-7,-,TRBJ2-6,CASSLESSGANVLTF,TGTGCTAGCAGCTTAGAGTCGAGCGGGGCCAACGTCCTGACTTTC
-,TRBV28,TRBD1,TRBJ2-5,CASRTGTGVPPQETQYF,TGTGCCAGCAGGACCGGGACAGGGGTCCCCCCACAAGAGACCCAGTACTTC
-,TRBV27,TRBD2,TRBJ2-1,CASTLAGNYNEQFF,TGTGCCAGCACTTTAGCGGGAAATTACAATGAGCAGTTCTTC
-,TRBV6-2/TRBV6-3,-,TRBJ1-3,CASSYSRRVDSGNTIYF,TGTGCCAGCAGTTACTCGCGCCGCGTCGACTCTGGAAACACCATATATTTT
-,TRBV28,TRBD2,TRBJ2-5,CASSLYRSGSHQETQYF,TGTGCCAGCAGTTTATACCGTAGCGGGAGCCACCAAGAGACCCAGTACTTC
few,TRBV28,TRBD2,TRBJ2-3,CASSFPLAESTDTQYF,TGTGCCAGCAGTTTCCCACTAGCGGAGAGCACAGATACGCAGTATTTT
many,TRBV5-5,-,TRBJ1-5,CASSGSSYQPQHF,TGTGCCAGCAGCGGGTCCAGTTATCAGCCCCAGCATTTT
few,TRBV28,-,TRBJ2-1,CASTSSQGEQFF,TGTGCCAGCACATCCTCGCAGGGGGAGCAGTTCTTC
-,TRBV4-3,-,TRBJ1-2,CASSQDPGINYGYTF,TGCGCCAGCAGCCAAGATCCGGGGATAAACTATGGCTACACCTTC
-,TRBV28,-,TRBJ2-4,CASSLPRENIQYF,TGTGCCAGCAGTTTACCTCGTGAAAACATTCAGTACTTC